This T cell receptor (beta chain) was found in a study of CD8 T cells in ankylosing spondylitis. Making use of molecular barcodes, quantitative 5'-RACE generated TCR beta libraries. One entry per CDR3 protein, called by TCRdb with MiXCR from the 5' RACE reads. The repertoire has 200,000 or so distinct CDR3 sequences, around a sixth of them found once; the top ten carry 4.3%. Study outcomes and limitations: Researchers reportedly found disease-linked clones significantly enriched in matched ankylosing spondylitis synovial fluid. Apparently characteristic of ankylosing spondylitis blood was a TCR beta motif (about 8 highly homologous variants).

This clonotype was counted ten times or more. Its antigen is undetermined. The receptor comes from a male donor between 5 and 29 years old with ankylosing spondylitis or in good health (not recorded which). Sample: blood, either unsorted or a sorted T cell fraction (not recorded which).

The CDR3, as DNA: TGCGCCCTACCTCACCCCCCGAACTATGGCTACACCTTC. Translating it yields CALPHPPNYGYTF. The V call is TRBV20-1, the J call TRBJ1-2; no reliable D call. The CDR3 spans 13 residues. From germline, CDR1 is DFQATT and CDR2 SNEGSKA (reference sequence).